One T cell receptor (beta chain) is described in this entry. The antigen remains undetermined. The sample belongs to a study of cytomegalovirus exposure and HLA in healthy donors. Germline V gives CDR1 MDHEN, CDR2 SYDVKM. Trimming shortened V by 7 bases and J by 11 bases, and 20 bases separated the two germline ends. The CDR3 length is 13 residues. Study-level findings and limits: In vitro checks showed that three CMV-associated chains really do target CMV antigens.

The protocol was immunoSEQ multiplex PCR, while the TCRdb copy is restricted to in-frame clones and leaves out a portion. Of roughly 60,000 clones in the sample, just under 95% were seen once. The V call is TRBV28, the J call TRBJ1-1; a possible D gene is TRBD1 (6 bases). The sample comprised PBMCs. The sequence derives from a man aged 18 to 30 in good health and CMV-seronegative. In DNA, the CDR3 is TGTGCCAGCAACGACTGGGGGACATTGCGGGCTTTCTTT. This translates into CASNDWGTLRAFF.